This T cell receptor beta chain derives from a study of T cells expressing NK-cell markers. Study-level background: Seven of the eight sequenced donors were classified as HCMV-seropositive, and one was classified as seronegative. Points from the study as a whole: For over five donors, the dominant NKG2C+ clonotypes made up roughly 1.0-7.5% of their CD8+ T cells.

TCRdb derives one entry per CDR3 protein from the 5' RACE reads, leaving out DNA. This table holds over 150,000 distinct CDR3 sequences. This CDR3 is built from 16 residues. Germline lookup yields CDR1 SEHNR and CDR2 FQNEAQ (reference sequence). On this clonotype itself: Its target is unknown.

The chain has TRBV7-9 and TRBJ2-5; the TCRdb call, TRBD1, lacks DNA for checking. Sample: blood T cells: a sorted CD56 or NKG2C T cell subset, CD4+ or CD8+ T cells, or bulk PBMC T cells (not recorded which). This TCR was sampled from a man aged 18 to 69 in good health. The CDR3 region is CASSSPVGWVQETQYF.